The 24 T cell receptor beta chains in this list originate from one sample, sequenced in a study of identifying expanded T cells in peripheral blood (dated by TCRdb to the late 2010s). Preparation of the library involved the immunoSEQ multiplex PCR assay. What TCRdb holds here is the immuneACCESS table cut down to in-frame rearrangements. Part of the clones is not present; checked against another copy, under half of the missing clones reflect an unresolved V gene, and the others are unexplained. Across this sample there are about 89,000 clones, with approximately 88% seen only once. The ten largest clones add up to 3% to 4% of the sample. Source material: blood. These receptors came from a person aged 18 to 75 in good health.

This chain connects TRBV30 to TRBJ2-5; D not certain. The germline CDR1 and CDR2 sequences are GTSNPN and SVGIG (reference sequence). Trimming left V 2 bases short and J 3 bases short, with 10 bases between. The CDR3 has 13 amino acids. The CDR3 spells CAWSSYTKETQYF. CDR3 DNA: TGTGCCTGGAGTTCTTACACCAAAGAGACCCAGTACTTC.

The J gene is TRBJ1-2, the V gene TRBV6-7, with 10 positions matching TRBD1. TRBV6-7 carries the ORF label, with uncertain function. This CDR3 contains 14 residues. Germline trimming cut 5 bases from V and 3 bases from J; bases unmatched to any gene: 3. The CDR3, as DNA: TGTGCCAGCAGTCGGGGGACAGGGGACTATGGCTACACCTTC. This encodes CASSRGTGDYGYTF.

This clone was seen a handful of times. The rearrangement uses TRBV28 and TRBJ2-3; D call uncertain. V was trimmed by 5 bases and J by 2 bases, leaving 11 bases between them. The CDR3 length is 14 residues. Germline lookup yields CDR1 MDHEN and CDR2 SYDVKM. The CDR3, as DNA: TGTGCCAGCAGTCTCGGACGGGTCACAGATACGCAGTATTTT. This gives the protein CASSLGRVTDTQYF.

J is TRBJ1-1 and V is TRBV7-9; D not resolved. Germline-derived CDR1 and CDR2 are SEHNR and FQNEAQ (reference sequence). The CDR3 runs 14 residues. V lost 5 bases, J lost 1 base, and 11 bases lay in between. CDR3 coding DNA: TGTGCCAGCAGCCTCCGGTCGGGGAACACTGAAGCTTTCTTT. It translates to CASSLRSGNTEAFF.

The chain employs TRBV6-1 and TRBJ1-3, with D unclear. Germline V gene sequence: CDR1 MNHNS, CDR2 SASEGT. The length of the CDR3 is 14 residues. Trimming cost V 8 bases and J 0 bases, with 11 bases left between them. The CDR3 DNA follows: TGTGCCAGCGAGGTCTTCAGCTCTGGAAACACCATATATTTT. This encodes CASEVFSSGNTIYF.

The DNA for the CDR3 is TGCGCCAGCAGCCAAAGTCCTTGGACTGTCAATGAGCAGTTCTTC. Its translation: CASSQSPWTVNEQFF. The chain combines TRBV4-1 with TRBJ2-1, with a possible D match to TRBD2 (5 bases). With 2 bases removed from V and 6 bases from J, the gap between germline ends came to 14 bases. Germline V gene sequence: CDR1 MGHRA, CDR2 YSYEKL. The CDR3 has 15 residues.

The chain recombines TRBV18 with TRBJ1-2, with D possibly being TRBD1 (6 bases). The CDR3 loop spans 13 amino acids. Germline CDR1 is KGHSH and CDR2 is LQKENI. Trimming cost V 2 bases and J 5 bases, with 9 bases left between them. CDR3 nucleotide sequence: TGTGCCAGCTCACCAGGACAGTCATATGGCTACACCTTC. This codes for CASSPGQSYGYTF.

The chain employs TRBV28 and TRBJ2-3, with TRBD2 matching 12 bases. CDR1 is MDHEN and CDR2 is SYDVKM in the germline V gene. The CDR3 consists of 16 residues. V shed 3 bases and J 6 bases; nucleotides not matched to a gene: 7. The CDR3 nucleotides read TGTGCCAGCAGTTTTGCGACTAGCGGGAGTTTTGATACGCAGTATTTT. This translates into CASSFATSGSFDTQYF.

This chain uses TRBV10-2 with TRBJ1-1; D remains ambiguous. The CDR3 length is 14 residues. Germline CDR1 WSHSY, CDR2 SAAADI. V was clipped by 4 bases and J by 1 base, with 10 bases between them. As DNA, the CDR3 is TGCGCCAGCAGTGGTGGCATCGAGAACACTGAAGCTTTCTTT. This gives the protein CASSGGIENTEAFF.

CDR3 in DNA: TGTGCCAGCAGTTCGGGGGGGGATGGCTACACCTTC. This gives the protein CASSSGGDGYTF. The genes are TRBV28 and TRBJ1-2; a weak D match, TRBD1 (5 bases). The CDR3 sequence is 12 residues long. Germline V gives CDR1 MDHEN, CDR2 SYDVKM. V lost 4 bases, J lost 6 bases, and 9 bases lay in between.

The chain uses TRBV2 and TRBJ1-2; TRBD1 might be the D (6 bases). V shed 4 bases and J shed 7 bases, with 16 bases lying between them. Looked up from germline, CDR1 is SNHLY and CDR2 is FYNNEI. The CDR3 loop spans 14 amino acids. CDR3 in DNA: TGTGCCAGCAGTGTGGGGGCTCTCTCGGGTGGCTACACCTTC. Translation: CASSVGALSGGYTF.

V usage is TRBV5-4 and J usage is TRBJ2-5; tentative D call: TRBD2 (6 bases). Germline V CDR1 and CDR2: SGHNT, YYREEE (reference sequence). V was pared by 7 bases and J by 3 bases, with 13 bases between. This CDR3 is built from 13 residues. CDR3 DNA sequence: TGTGCCAGCGCACCTGGAGGGGAAGAGACCCAGTACTTC. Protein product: CASAPGGEETQYF.

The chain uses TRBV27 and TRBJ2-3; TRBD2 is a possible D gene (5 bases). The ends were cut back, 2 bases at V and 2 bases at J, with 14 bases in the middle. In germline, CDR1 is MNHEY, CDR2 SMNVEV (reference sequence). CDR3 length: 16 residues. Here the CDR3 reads CASSLGYGLNTDTQYF. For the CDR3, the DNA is TGTGCCAGCAGTTTAGGGTATGGACTGAACACAGATACGCAGTATTTT.

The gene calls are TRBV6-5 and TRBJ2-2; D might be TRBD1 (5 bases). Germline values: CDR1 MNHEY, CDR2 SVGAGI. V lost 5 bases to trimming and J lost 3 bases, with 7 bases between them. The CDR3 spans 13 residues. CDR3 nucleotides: TGTGCCAGCAGTCGACAGTACACCGGGGAGCTGTTTTTT. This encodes CASSRQYTGELFF.

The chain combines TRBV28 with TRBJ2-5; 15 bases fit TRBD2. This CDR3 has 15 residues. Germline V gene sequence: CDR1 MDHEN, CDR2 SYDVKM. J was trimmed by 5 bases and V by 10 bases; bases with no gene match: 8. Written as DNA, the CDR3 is TGTGCCACCGTGGGACTAGCGGGAGGTGGGGAGACCCAGTACTTC. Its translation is CATVGLAGGGETQYF.

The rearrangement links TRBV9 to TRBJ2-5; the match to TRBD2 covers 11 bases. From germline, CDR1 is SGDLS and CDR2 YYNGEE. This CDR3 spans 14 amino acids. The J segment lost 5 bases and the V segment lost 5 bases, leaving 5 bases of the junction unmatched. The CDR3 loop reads CASSVSGRVETQYF. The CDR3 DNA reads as TGTGCCAGCAGTGTTAGCGGGAGGGTGGAGACCCAGTACTTC.

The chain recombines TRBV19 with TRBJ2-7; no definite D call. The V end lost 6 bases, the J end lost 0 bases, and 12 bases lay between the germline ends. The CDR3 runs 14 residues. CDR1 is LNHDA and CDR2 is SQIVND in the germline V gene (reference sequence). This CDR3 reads CASRTPGVSYEQYF. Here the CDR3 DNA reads TGTGCCAGTAGAACTCCAGGAGTCTCCTACGAGCAGTACTTC.

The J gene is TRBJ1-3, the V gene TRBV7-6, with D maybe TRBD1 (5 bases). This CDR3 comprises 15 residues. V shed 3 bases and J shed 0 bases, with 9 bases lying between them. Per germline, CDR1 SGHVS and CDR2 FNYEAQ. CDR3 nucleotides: TGTGCCAGCAGCTTGGGACGGGCCTCTGGAAACACCATATATTTT. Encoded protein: CASSLGRASGNTIYF.

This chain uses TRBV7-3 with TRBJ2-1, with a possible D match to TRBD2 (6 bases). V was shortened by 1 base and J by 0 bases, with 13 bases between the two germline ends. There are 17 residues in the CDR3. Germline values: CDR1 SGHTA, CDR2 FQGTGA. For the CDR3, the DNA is TGTGCCAGCAGCTTAAGGGTAGGGAGGAGCTCCTACAATGAGCAGTTCTTC. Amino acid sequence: CASSLRVGRSSYNEQFF.

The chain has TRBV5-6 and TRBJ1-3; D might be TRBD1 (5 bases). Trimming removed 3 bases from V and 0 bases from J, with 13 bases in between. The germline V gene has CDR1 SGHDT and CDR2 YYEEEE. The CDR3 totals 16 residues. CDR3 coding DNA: TGTGCCAGCAGCTCCGACAGACAAATCTCTGGAAACACCATATATTTT. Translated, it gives CASSSDRQISGNTIYF.

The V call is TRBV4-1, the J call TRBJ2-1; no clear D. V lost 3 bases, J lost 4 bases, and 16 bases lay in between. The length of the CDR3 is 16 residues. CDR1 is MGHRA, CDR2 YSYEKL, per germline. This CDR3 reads CASSHDGSRIYNEQFF. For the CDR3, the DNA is TGCGCCAGCAGCCACGATGGGTCACGGATTTACAATGAGCAGTTCTTC.

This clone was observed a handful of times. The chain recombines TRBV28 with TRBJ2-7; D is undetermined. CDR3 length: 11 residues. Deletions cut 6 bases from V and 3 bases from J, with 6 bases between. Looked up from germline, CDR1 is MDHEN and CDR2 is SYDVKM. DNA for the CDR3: TGTGCCAGCAGCCTAATCTACGAGCAGTACTTC. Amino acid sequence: CASSLIYEQYF.

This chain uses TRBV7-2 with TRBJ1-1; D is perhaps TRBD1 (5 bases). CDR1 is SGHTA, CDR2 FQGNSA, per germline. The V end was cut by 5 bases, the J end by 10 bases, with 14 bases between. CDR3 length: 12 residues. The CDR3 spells CASSPTGELAFF. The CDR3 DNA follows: TGTGCCAGCAGCCCGACGGGGGAGTTAGCTTTCTTT.

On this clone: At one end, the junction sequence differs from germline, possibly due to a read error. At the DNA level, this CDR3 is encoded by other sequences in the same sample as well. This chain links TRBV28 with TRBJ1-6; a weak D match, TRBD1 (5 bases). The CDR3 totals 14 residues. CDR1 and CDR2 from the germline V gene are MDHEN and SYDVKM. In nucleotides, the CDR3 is TGCGCCAGCAGTTTCCGAGGGGTAGGTTCACCCCTCCACTTT. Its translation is CASSFRGVGSPLHF.